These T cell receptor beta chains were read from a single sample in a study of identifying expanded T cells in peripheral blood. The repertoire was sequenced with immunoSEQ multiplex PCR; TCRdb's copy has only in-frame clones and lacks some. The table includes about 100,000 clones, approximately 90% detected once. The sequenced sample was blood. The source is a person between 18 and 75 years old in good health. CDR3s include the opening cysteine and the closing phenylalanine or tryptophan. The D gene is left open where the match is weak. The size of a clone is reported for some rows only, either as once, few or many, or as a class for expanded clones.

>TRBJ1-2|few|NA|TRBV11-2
CASSLGPGGYTF
TGTGCCAGCAGCTTAGGCCCAGGGGGCTACACCTTC
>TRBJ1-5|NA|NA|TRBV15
CATSREPDSNQPQHF
TGTGCCACCAGCAGAGAGCCGGATAGCAATCAGCCCCAGCATTTT
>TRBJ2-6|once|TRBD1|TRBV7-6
CAGGQGVGANVLTF
TGTGCCGGAGGACAGGGAGTGGGGGCCAACGTCCTGACTTTC
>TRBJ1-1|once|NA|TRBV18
CASSRGVDTEAFF
TGTGCCAGTTCCAGGGGAGTTGACACTGAAGCTTTCTTT
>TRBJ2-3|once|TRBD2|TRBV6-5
CASSYLAGTHTDTQYF
TGTGCCAGCAGTTATCTAGCGGGGACACACACAGATACGCAGTATTTT
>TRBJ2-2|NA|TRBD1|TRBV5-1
CASRITGASTGELFF
TGCGCCAGCAGAATAACAGGGGCTAGTACCGGGGAGCTGTTTTTT
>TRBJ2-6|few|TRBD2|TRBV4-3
CASSQGGGSGANVLTF
TGCGCCAGCAGCCAAGGGGGGGGAAGTGGGGCCAACGTCCTGACTTTC
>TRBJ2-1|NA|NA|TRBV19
CASRSMDGSYNEQFF
TGTGCCAGTAGGTCGATGGACGGGTCCTACAATGAGCAGTTCTTC
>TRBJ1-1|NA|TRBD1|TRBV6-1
CASSVLQGVTEAFF
TGTGCCAGCAGTGTCTTACAGGGGGTCACTGAAGCTTTCTTT
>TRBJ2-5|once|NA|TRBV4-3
CASSQRGQMETQYF
TGCGCCAGCAGCCAAAGAGGCCAGATGGAGACCCAGTACTTC
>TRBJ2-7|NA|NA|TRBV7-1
CAVNGRLAYEQYF
TGTGCCGTAAATGGACGTTTAGCCTACGAGCAGTACTTC
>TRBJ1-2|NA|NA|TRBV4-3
CASSHDPSLGMHYGYTF
TGCGCCAGCAGCCATGACCCCAGCTTGGGGATGCACTATGGCTACACCTTC
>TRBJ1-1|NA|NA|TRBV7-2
CASSTDRNTEAFF
TGTGCCAGCAGCACGGACAGGAACACTGAAGCTTTCTTT
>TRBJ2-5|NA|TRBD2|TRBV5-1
CASSLASIGLADQYF
TGCGCCAGCAGCTTGGCCTCTATCGGACTAGCGGACCAGTACTTC
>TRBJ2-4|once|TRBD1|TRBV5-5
CASSLGWETGGYIQYF
TGTGCCAGCAGCTTGGGTTGGGAAACAGGGGGCTACATTCAGTACTTC
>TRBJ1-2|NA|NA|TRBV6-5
CASSYSIGTPLWGYTF
TGTGCCAGCAGTTACTCCATAGGGACCCCCCTTTGGGGCTACACCTTC
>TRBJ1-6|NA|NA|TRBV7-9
CASSRDGINSPLHF
TGTGCCAGCAGTCGAGACGGGATCAATTCACCCCTCCACTTT
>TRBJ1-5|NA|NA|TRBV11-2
CASSPTGPHQPQHF
TGTGCCAGCAGCCCCACAGGGCCCCATCAGCCCCAGCATTTT
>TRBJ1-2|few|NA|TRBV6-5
CASSYDRGYGYTF
TGTGCCAGCAGTTACGATCGCGGCTATGGCTACACCTTC
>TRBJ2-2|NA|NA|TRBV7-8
CASSIGGANTGELFF
TGTGCCAGCAGCATTGGTGGCGCCAACACCGGGGAGCTGTTTTTT
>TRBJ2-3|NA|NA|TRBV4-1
CASSLRRGSVDTQYF
TGCGCCAGCAGCCTACGGAGGGGATCGGTGGATACGCAGTATTTT
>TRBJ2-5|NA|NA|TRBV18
CASSPRSGGGASTQETQYF
TGTGCCAGCTCACCTCGGTCAGGAGGAGGGGCATCCACGCAAGAGACCCAGTACTTC